These 31 T cell receptor beta chains share one sample of origin, sequenced in a study of tumor-infiltrating lymphocytes in primary liver carcinoma (dated by TCRdb to the late 2010s). This sample was sequenced with an Illumina HiSeq 2500. Using a constant-region primer and ProtoScript II reverse transcriptase, TCRbeta-specific cDNA was reverse-transcribed from about 460 ng total RNA. Three nested multiplex PCR rounds, following a slightly modified ARM-PCR procedure, were used to build the TCRbeta libraries. Multiplex TRBV1-TRBV30 forward primers and a Cbeta reverse primer were used in the first two PCR rounds, each of which was run for around 9 cycles. Using fastp at Q25 and MiXCR, TCRdb reprocessed the public reads and kept productive beta chains. CDR3 protein duplicates are merged, each entry listing the most common genes and DNA. In this sample the table shows over 250,000 distinct CDR3 sequences, 58% of which occur a single time. The ten biggest clones cover over 15% of the sample.

RNA from unsorted whole blood was extracted with TRIzol reagent, and germline DNA was obtained with the DNeasy Blood & Tissue kit. The material sequenced was peripheral blood. These receptor sequences come from a woman in her twenties or thirties with primary liver carcinoma and hepatitis B virus infection.

Turning to this clonotype: At one boundary the junction diverges from the germline segment, which might be a read error. This chain links TRBV6-6 with TRBJ2-7, with D maybe TRBD1 (6 bases). The CDR3 contains 14 residues. Germline V CDR1 and CDR2: MNHNY, SVGAGI (reference sequence). CDR3 DNA sequence: TGTGCCACCGGGGCACCAGGGGCGGCCTACGAGCGGTACTTC. It encodes CATGAPGAAYERYF.

On this clonotype: A much larger clone differs from this one at a single base, so this may be a read error. The chain links TRBV12-3 or TRBV12-4 to TRBJ2-7; D may correspond to TRBD1 or TRBD2 (6 bases each). The V and J ends lost 0 bases and 11 bases respectively, with 20 bases between them. This CDR3 has 15 amino acids. CDR3 protein: CASSLALQGIREEYF. CDR3 nucleotide sequence: TGTGCCAGCAGTTTAGCGTTACAGGGAATAAGGGAGGAGTACTTC.

The chain couples TRBV6-6 to TRBJ2-7; D may be TRBD1 (6 bases). The CDR3 is made up of 14 amino acids. Between the trimmed V and J ends, which lost 3 bases and 1 base, there was a span of 10 bases. Germline V gene data show CDR1 as MNHNY and CDR2 as SVGAGI (reference sequence). The DNA for the CDR3 is TGTGCCAGCAGTTATTCCGGGACATCCTACGAGCAGTACTTC. It specifies CASSYSGTSYEQYF.

In the case of this clonotype: At one end, the junction sequence differs from germline, possibly due to a read error. The chain combines TRBV11-2 with TRBJ1-6; a weak D match, TRBD1 (5 bases). CDR1 is SGHAT and CDR2 is FQNNGV in the germline V gene. This CDR3 is built from 15 residues. CDR3 sequence (DNA): TGTGCCAGCAACTTAGAACCGGGACCGAATTCAGCCCTCTACTTT. Translation: CASNLEPGPNSALYF. Variable domain in full (rest from reference TRBV11-2 and TRBJ1-6): EAGVAQSPRYKIIEKRQSVAFWCNPISGHATLYWYQQILGQGPKLLIQFQNNGVVDDSQLPKDRFSAERLKGVDSTLKIQPAKLEDSAVYLCASNLEPGPNSALYFGNGTRLTVT.

This clonotype was found many times. The chain uses TRBV4-1 and TRBJ2-3; perhaps D is TRBD1 or TRBD2 (6 bases each). There are 15 residues in the CDR3. Germline loops: CDR1 MGHRA, CDR2 YSYEKL. The V end was cut by 7 bases, the J end by 6 bases, with 20 bases between. CDR3 sequence reads: CASTQVGGQYDTQYF. DNA of the CDR3: TGCGCCAGCACCCAGGTCGGGGGCCAGTACGATACGCAGTATTTT.

This clonotype was counted a single time. With a much larger clone just one base away, this may be a read error. V usage is TRBV6-2 or TRBV6-3 and J usage is TRBJ2-1; D is undetermined. From germline, CDR1 is MNHEY and CDR2 SVGEGT. The CDR3 runs to 14 residues. In DNA form, the CDR3 reads TGTGCCAGCAGCCGCATTAGCTCCCACAATGAGCAGTTCTTC. Translated: CASSRISSHNEQFF.

As for this clonotype: It may be a read error: a sequence one base away is much more abundant. The chain carries TRBV12-3 or TRBV12-4 and TRBJ2-5; 7 nucleotides line up with TRBD2. This CDR3 is built from 12 residues. J was trimmed by 5 bases and V by 5 bases; bases with no gene match: 2. In DNA, the CDR3 is TGTGCCAGCAGTAGGGACTATGAGACCCAGTACTTC. Encoded protein: CASSRDYETQYF.

This clonotype was observed a handful of times. V and J are TRBV28 and TRBJ1-5; D perhaps matches TRBD1 (5 bases). CDR3 length equals 14 residues. CDR1 is MDHEN and CDR2 is SYDVKM in the germline V gene. The V end was cut by 10 bases, the J end by 1 base, with 14 bases between. The DNA of the CDR3 is TGTGCCACCACGTCGGGGGGGAGCAATCAGCCCCAGCATTTT. It encodes CATTSGGSNQPQHF. Supplemented by reference TRBV28 and TRBJ1-5, the full variable domain reads DVKVTQSSRYLVKRTGEKVFLECVQDMDHENMFWYRQDPGLGLRLIYFSYDVKMKEKGDIPEGYSVSREKKERFSLILESASTNQTSMYLCATTSGGSNQPQHFGDGTRLSIL.

The rearrangement links TRBV6-5 to TRBJ2-2, with unresolved D. This CDR3 comprises 12 residues. CDR1 MNHEY and CDR2 SVGAGI come from the germline V gene. Trimming stripped 2 bases from V and 6 bases from J, with 4 bases between. The CDR3 sequence: CASSYPPGELFF. The CDR3 nucleotides are TGTGCCAGCAGTTACCCCCCCGGGGAGCTGTTTTTT.

This clonotype was counted a few times. A much larger clone differs by one base, so this may be a read error. This chain connects TRBV29-1 to TRBJ1-4; no reliable D call. This CDR3 is built from 14 residues. Germline V gives CDR1 SQVTM, CDR2 ANQGSEA. The CDR3: CGVETIGQDEKLFF. CDR3 coding DNA: TGCGGCGTTGAGACGATTGGGCAGGACGAAAAACTGTTTTTT. The full variable domain, in which reference TRBV29-1 and TRBJ1-4 provide the parts outside the CDR3, is SAVISQKPSRDICQRGTSLTIQCQVDSQVTMMFWYRQQPGQSLTLIATANQGSEATYESGFVIDKFPISRPNLTFSTLTVSNMSPEDSSIYLCGVETIGQDEKLFFGSGTQLSVL.

Notes on this clonotype: With a much larger clone just one base away, this may be a read error. V and J are TRBV6-1 and TRBJ2-3; perhaps TRBD2 as D (5 bases). CDR1 is MNHNS, CDR2 SASEGT, per germline. The CDR3 consists of 14 residues. V dropped 5 bases and J dropped 2 bases, with 11 bases sitting between them. CDR3 region: CASSMDWNTDTQYF. The DNA of the CDR3 is TGTGCCAGCAGTATGGACTGGAACACAGATACGCAGTATTTT.

This clonotype was recorded a few times. The chain combines TRBV5-1 with TRBJ2-3; TRBD2 might be the D (6 bases). Looked up from germline, CDR1 is SGHRS and CDR2 is YFSETQ. CDR3 size: 17 residues. The germline V and J ends were trimmed by 8 bases and 6 bases, with 28 bases remaining between them. The CDR3 region is CASLPTSILGPVDTQYF. CDR3 bases: TGCGCCAGTCTACCTACTAGCATATTAGGGCCGGTGGATACGCAGTATTTT. Combining the CDR3 with reference TRBV5-1 and TRBJ2-3 gives the whole variable domain KAGVTQTPRYLIKTRGQQVTLSCSPISGHRSVSWYQQTPGQGLQFLFEYFSETQRNKGNFPGRFSGRQFSNSRSEMNVSTLELGDSALYLCASLPTSILGPVDTQYFGPGTRLTVL.

Concerning this clonotype itself: A much larger clone is a single base away; this may be a read error. The chain uses TRBV7-8 and TRBJ2-7; D tentatively fits TRBD1 or TRBD2 (5 bases each). This CDR3 contains 13 residues. Germline V gene sequence: CDR1 SGHVS, CDR2 FQNEAQ. CDR3 DNA: TGTGCCTGCAGCTCCGGGACCCTTTACGAGCAGTACTTC. This encodes CACSSGTLYEQYF. Filled out from reference TRBV7-8 and TRBJ2-7, the complete variable domain reads GAGVSQSPRYKVAKRGQDVALRCDPISGHVSLFWYQQALGQGPEFLTYFQNEAQLDKSGLPSDRFFAERPEGSVSTLKIQRTQQEDSAVYLCACSSGTLYEQYFGPGTRLTVT.

As to this clonotype: Since a much larger clone is just one base distant, this may be a read error. The chain has TRBV4-2 and TRBJ2-7; possible D gene TRBD2, 6 bases. This CDR3 spans 15 amino acids. Germline V gene sequence: CDR1 LGHNA, CDR2 YNFKEQ. V gave up 0 bases and J gave up 9 bases, with 18 bases separating them. This CDR3 is CASSQESGWGGGQYF. CDR3 sequence (DNA): TGTGCCAGCAGCCAAGAGTCAGGTTGGGGAGGCGGGCAGTACTTC.

This clonotype has at least ten counts. CDR3 nucleotide sequence: TGTGCCAGCAGCCAACCCGGGATGGCCAAAAACATTCAGTACTTC. This gives the protein CASSQPGMAKNIQYF. The J gene is TRBJ2-4, the V gene TRBV4-2, with D perhaps TRBD2 (5 bases). The CDR3 sequence is 15 residues long. Trimming took 2 bases from V and 1 from J, leaving 9 bases between them. Germline lookup yields CDR1 LGHNA and CDR2 YNFKEQ.

This clonotype was found once. One end of the junction fails to match germline, which may point to a read error. The V and J genes are TRBV4-3 and TRBJ2-1; D tentatively reads TRBD1 or TRBD2 (5 bases each). The CDR3 has 17 residues. Germline V gene data show CDR1 as LGHNA and CDR2 as YSLEER. The CDR3 spells CAGSQERGVSSYNEQFF. CDR3 nucleotide sequence: TGCGCCGGCAGCCAGGAAAGGGGAGTTAGCTCCTACAATGAACAGTTCTTC.

Worth noting for this clonotype: A much more abundant neighbour one base away suggests this may be a read error. The chain couples TRBV7-8 to TRBJ2-2; a possible D gene is TRBD1 (6 bases). Germline assignment: CDR1 SGHVS and CDR2 FQNEAQ. CDR3 length: 14 residues. The CDR3 protein is CVSSLGRGGGELFF. The CDR3 bases are TGTGTCAGCAGCTTAGGCAGGGGTGGCGGGGAGCTGTTTTTT.

V and J are TRBV28 and TRBJ1-4; 7 nucleotides agree with TRBD1. CDR3 length equals 16 residues. Germline V gene data show CDR1 as MDHEN and CDR2 as SYDVKM. The J segment lost 1 base and the V segment lost 6 bases, leaving 8 bases of the junction unmatched. The CDR3 DNA follows: TGTGCCAGCAGGCGACAGGGCAAAGGAACTAATGAAAAACTGTTTTTT. It codes for CASRRQGKGTNEKLFF.

This clonotype was detected only a few times. This is likely a read error, given that the CDR3 carries no conserved phenylalanine or tryptophan at its end. V is TRBV4-1 and J is TRBJ2-5, with 7 bases identical to TRBD2. The CDR3 has 16 residues. The germline CDR1 and CDR2 sequences are MGHRA and YSYEKL. CDR3 nucleotides: TGCGCCAGCAGCCAAGAAGACGTAGTCAGGCGGGAGACTCAGTACCTC. Amino acids: CASSQEDVVRRETQYL.

This chain connects TRBV12-3 or TRBV12-4 to TRBJ1-2, with D possibly being TRBD1 (6 bases). There are 18 residues in the CDR3. V was clipped by 3 bases and J by 1 base, with 21 bases between them. CDR3 region: CASSFDRIQGYHNYGYTF. DNA of the CDR3: TGTGCCAGCAGTTTTGACAGAATACAGGGATATCATAACTATGGCTACACCTTC.

This chain joins TRBV28 and TRBJ2-7, with 8 bases lining up with TRBD1. Germline CDR1 reads MDHEN; CDR2 reads SYDVKM. CDR3 length: 14 residues. V gave up 4 bases and J gave up 5 bases; unmatched junction bases: 7. The DNA of the CDR3 is TGTGCCAGCAGTTCACCCAGGGGGCGAAACGAGCAGTACTTC. Protein: CASSSPRGRNEQYF. Looking up the rest from reference TRBV28 and TRBJ2-7 gives the full variable domain: DVKVTQSSRYLVKRTGEKVFLECVQDMDHENMFWYRQDPGLGLRLIYFSYDVKMKEKGDIPEGYSVSREKKERFSLILESASTNQTSMYLCASSSPRGRNEQYFGPGTRLTVT.

In the case of this clonotype: The CDR3 end shows no conserved phenylalanine or tryptophan, and so a read error is likely. The rearrangement joins TRBV11-2 to TRBJ1-1; 7 bases are shared with TRBD1. Germline assignment: CDR1 SGHAT and CDR2 FQNNGV. This CDR3 has 13 amino acids. With 5 bases clipped from V and 11 bases from J, the junction kept 11 bases outside the gene matches. The CDR3 DNA reads TGTGCCAGCAGCCTGGCGACAGGGATTCATGCTTTCTTA. Protein product: CASSLATGIHAFL.

The DNA for the CDR3 is TGTGCCAGCAACTCTATTTCTCAAGAGACCCAGTACTTC. Protein sequence: CASNSISQETQYF. The rearrangement uses TRBV7-2 and TRBJ2-5; D is unresolved. The CDR3 has 13 residues. With 7 bases removed from V and 2 bases from J, the gap between germline ends came to 11 bases. The germline CDR1 and CDR2 sequences are SGHTA and FQGNSA. Full variable domain (missing parts from reference TRBV7-2 and TRBJ2-5): GAGVSQSPSNKVTEKGKDVELRCDPISGHTALYWYRQSLGQGLEFLIYFQGNSAPDKSGLPSDRFSAERTGGSVSTLTIQRTQQEDSAVYLCASNSISQETQYFGPGTRLLVL.

This clonotype was seen repeatedly, ten times or more. The V gene is TRBV11-3, the J gene TRBJ1-4; TRBD1 aligns across 9 bases. V was clipped by 5 bases and J by 8 bases; unmatched bases: 9. CDR1 and CDR2 (germline): SGHNT, YENEEA. This CDR3 has 15 amino acids. The chain's CDR3 is CASSPQQGAGEKLFF. The CDR3 region has the DNA TGTGCCAGCAGCCCGCAACAGGGGGCTGGGGAAAAACTGTTTTTT.

Worth noting for this clonotype: A much larger clonotype is one base distant, so this may be a read error. This sequence joins TRBV6-1 and TRBJ2-1; 7 bases fit TRBD2. CDR3 length equals 13 residues. Losses at the gene ends were 5 bases for V and 7 bases for J; bases not matched to a gene: 5. CDR1 and CDR2 (germline): MNHNS, SASEGT. The CDR3 loop is CASSRAGVNEQFF. The DNA for the CDR3 is TGTGCCAGCAGTCGGGCGGGAGTTAATGAGCAGTTCTTC.

This clonotype was picked up one time. The chain joins TRBV6-4 to TRBJ1-5; D is unresolved. Between the trimmed V and J ends, which lost 6 bases and 7 bases, there was a span of 16 bases. The germline CDR1 and CDR2 sequences are MRHNA and SNTAGT. The CDR3 spans 14 residues. CDR3 DNA sequence: TGTGCCAGCAGAGACGGCCAGCCTGGGCAGCCCCAGCATTTT. Translation: CASRDGQPGQPQHF.

Concerning this clonotype itself: A single base separates this from a much larger clone, so it may be a read error. V is TRBV4-1 and J is TRBJ2-1, with 10 positions matching TRBD2. The junction had 7 bases not matched to a gene; V was cut back by 6 bases and J by 5 bases. The length of the CDR3 is 15 residues. The germline V gene encodes CDR1 MGHRA and CDR2 YSYEKL. The CDR3 region is CASRPGLAYNNEQFF. The CDR3, as DNA: TGCGCCAGCAGGCCGGGACTAGCGTATAACAATGAGCAGTTCTTC.

About this clonotype itself: Being one base from a much bigger clone, this may be a read error. This chain joins TRBV4-1 and TRBJ2-5; a possible D gene is TRBD2 (5 bases). V lost 0 bases and J 9 bases, leaving 17 bases between the germline ends. The germline V gene encodes CDR1 MGHRA and CDR2 YSYEKL. The CDR3 is 15 amino acids. The CDR3 reads CASSQDLGGPGSQYF. Here the CDR3 DNA reads TGCGCCAGCAGCCAAGATCTTGGAGGACCGGGGTCCCAGTACTTC.

As to this clonotype: The junction departs from germline at one end; a sequencing error may be responsible. The chain recombines TRBV11-3 with TRBJ2-1; either TRBD1 or TRBD2 may fit D (5 bases each). The CDR3 loop spans 17 amino acids. Germline V gene data show CDR1 as SGHNT and CDR2 as YENEEA. The CDR3 nucleotides read TGTGCCAGCAGCTTTCGAGGGGTGAGCCTCCTTGGCAATGAGCACTTCTTC. This sequence encodes CASSFRGVSLLGNEHFF.

The rearrangement links TRBV12-3 or TRBV12-4 to TRBJ1-2, with D possibly TRBD1 on 5 matching bases. The CDR3 is 14 residues long. The V end was cut by 0 bases, the J end by 4 bases, with 9 bases between. CDR3 sequence reads: CASSLALTGYGYTF. CDR3 DNA: TGTGCCAGCAGTTTAGCACTCACAGGCTATGGCTACACCTTC.

The genes are TRBV5-1 and TRBJ1-5, with a possible D match to TRBD1 (5 bases). CDR1 and CDR2 (germline): SGHRS, YFSETQ. The V gene lost 0 bases and the J gene lost 10 bases, with 11 bases spanning the gap. This CDR3 is 13 amino acids long. The CDR3 DNA is TGCGCCAGCAGCTTGGGCAGGGATAGTCCCCAGCATTTT. Its protein product is CASSLGRDSPQHF.